This TCR beta chain was found in a study of beta chain features in type 1 diabetes. Study outcomes and limitations: Type 1 diabetes patients had TCRB CDR3s that were shorter (moderately but significantly so) in all four CD4+ subsets. In comparison with healthy donors, patients had naive, central memory and Treg TCRB repertoires that appeared more similar.

Sequenced material consisted of expressed TCRB transcripts (all of the isolated RNA was reverse transcribed). Profiling relied on immunoSEQ multiplex PCR, and the TCRdb table lists in-frame clones only, not all of them. The sample has about 300,000 clones, roughly 12% seen once; the top ten hold 0.015%. In regard to this clone: The antigen is not known.

The V segment lost 2 bases and the J segment 2 bases; nucleotides outside the gene matches: 2. Looked up from germline, CDR1 is SNHLY and CDR2 is FYNNEI. The CDR3 is 14 amino acids. This receptor was identified in a woman aged 18-29 years with type 1 diabetes. The chain couples TRBV2 to TRBJ2-7, with 8 nucleotides matching TRBD1. The sequenced sample consisted of naive CD4+ T cells from blood. The CDR3 coding sequence is TGTGCCAGCAGTGAACAGGGGGCCGCCTACGAGCAGTACTTC. Translated: CASSEQGAAYEQYF.